This T cell receptor beta chain was captured by sequencing in a study of CD8 T cells in Susac syndrome. Trimming left V 5 bases short and J 4 bases short, with 11 bases between. There are 13 residues in the CDR3. Healthy donors formed controls matched for age and sex. TEMRA cells underwent FACS enrichment and CD8+ and CD4+ T cells underwent negative isolation. The RNA, about 0.45 to 1 ug, was put through reverse transcription using random hexamers. TCRdb recomputed calls from the immunoSEQ multiplex PCR reads with MiXCR, one row per CDR3 protein. Of about 60,000 distinct CDR3 sequences listed, around nine tenths were seen once; the top ten hold roughly 0.19%.

This sequence joins TRBV12-3 or TRBV12-4 and TRBJ1-1, with D maybe TRBD1 (5 bases). Input material: CD8+ T cells from PBMCs. The receptor's source is a human donor in good health. CDR3 sequence reads: CASSEGSGTEAFF. Written as DNA, the CDR3 is TGTGCCAGCAGTGAGGGGTCTGGCACTGAAGCTTTCTTT.